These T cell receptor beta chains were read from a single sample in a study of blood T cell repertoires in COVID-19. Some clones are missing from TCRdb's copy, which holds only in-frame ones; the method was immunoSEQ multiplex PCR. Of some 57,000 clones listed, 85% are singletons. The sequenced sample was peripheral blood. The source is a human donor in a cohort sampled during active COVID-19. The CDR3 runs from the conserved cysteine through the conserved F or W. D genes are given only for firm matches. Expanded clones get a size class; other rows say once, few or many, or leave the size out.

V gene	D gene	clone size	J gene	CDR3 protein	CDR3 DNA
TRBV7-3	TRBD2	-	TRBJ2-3	CASSLGAGGRTDTQYF	TGTGCCAGCAGCTTAGGGGCGGGAGGGCGCACAGATACGCAGTATTTT
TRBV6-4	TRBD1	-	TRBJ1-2	CASSREGGARGYTF	TGTGCCAGCAGCCGGGAAGGGGGCGCGAGAGGCTACACCTTC
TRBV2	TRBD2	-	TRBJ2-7	CASTGTSGQYEQYF	TGTGCCAGCACTGGGACTAGCGGGCAATACGAGCAGTACTTC
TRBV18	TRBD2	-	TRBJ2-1	CASSPQIAGGSSSYNEQFF	TGTGCCAGCTCACCGCAGATAGCGGGAGGCTCGAGCTCCTACAATGAGCAGTTCTTC
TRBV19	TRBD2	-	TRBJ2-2	CASSIARLATGELFF	TGTGCCAGTAGTATAGCCCGACTAGCGACGGGGGAGCTGTTTTTT
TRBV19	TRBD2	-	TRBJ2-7	CASGLAGVYEQYF	TGTGCCTCAGGGTTAGCGGGAGTATACGAGCAGTACTTC
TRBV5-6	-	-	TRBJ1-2	CASSFGHSGYTF	TGTGCCAGCAGCTTCGGACACTCTGGCTACACCTTC
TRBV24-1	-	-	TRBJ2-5	CATSDYREETQYF	TGTGCCACCAGTGATTATCGGGAAGAGACCCAGTACTTC
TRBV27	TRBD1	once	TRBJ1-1	CASSSHHGTGGGTEAFF	TGTGCCAGCAGTTCACATCACGGGACAGGGGGTGGCACTGAAGCTTTCTTT
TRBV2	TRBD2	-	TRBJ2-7	CASSDSSGGNYEQYF	TGTGCCAGCAGTGATTCTAGCGGAGGAAACTACGAGCAGTACTTC
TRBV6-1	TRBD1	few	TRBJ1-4	CASSEGYRGKLFF	TGTGCCAGCAGTGAAGGGTACAGGGGAAAACTGTTTTTT
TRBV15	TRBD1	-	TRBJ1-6	CATNQGVNSPLHF	TGTGCCACCAATCAGGGGGTAAATTCACCCCTCCACTTT
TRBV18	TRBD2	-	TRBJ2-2	CASSPPIAGVTGELFF	TGTGCCAGCTCACCACCAATAGCGGGAGTTACCGGGGAGCTGTTTTTT
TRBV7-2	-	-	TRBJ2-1	CASSPAVSTGEQFF	TGTGCCAGCAGCCCTGCCGTGTCCACAGGTGAGCAGTTCTTC
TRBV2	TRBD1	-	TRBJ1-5	CASSPRTGGWKPQHF	TGTGCCAGCAGTCCCAGGACAGGGGGCTGGAAGCCCCAGCATTTT
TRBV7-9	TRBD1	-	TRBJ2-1	CASSFRQGSYNEQFF	TGTGCCAGCAGCTTTAGACAGGGCTCCTACAATGAGCAGTTCTTC
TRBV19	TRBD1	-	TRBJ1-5	CASSIYGTGLVQPQHF	TGTGCCAGTAGTATATACGGGACAGGCCTTGTCCAGCCCCAGCATTTT
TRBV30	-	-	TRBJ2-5	CAWSVGRGQETQYF	TGTGCCTGGAGTGTAGGCAGGGGCCAAGAGACCCAGTACTTC
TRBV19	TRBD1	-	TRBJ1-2	CASSDRDRGYGYTF	TGTGCCAGTAGTGACCGGGACAGGGGGTATGGCTACACCTTC
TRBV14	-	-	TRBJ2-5	CASSPQGCTPQETQYF	TGTGCCAGCAGCCCTCAGGGGTGCACCCCCCAAGAGACCCAGTACTTC
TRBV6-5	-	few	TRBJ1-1	CASTTGNTEAFF	TGTGCCAGCACCACTGGGAACACTGAAGCTTTCTTT
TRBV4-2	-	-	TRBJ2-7	CASSQRLVGEQYF	TGTGCCAGCAGCCAAAGACTAGTGGGCGAGCAGTACTTC
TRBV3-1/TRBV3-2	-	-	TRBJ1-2	CASSQEWAGGNYGYTF	TGTGCCAGCAGCCAAGAGTGGGCAGGAGGCAACTATGGCTACACCTTC
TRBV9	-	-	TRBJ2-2	CASSVGPVSTGELFF	TGTGCCAGCAGCGTAGGCCCCGTGAGCACCGGGGAGCTGTTTTTT
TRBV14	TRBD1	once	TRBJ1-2	CASSREGTGGFYGYTF	TGTGCCAGCAGCCGCGAAGGGACAGGGGGCTTCTATGGCTACACCTTC
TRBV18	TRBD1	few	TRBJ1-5	CASSPQGGQPQHF	TGTGCCAGCTCCCCTCAGGGGGGACAGCCCCAGCATTTT
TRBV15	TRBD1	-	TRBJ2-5	CATSRPKTGWETQYF	TGTGCCACCAGCAGACCAAAGACAGGGTGGGAGACCCAGTACTTC
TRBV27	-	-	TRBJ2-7	CASSSPTATYEQYF	TGTGCCAGCAGCTCTCCGACTGCAACCTACGAGCAGTACTTC
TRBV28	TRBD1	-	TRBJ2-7	CASSGGEGAREQYF	TGTGCCAGCAGTGGAGGAGAGGGGGCGCGAGAGCAGTACTTC
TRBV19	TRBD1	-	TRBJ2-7	CASSNNLDRGSEQYF	TGTGCCAGTAGTAATAATCTTGACAGGGGAAGCGAGCAGTACTTC
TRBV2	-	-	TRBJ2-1	CASSALTGSYNEQFF	TGTGCCAGCAGTGCGTTGACAGGTTCTTACAATGAGCAGTTCTTC
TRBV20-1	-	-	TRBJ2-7	CSASTRGSGYEQYF	TGCAGTGCTAGTACGCGTGGGAGTGGTTACGAGCAGTACTTC
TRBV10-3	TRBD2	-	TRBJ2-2	CAILSGTSGSPGELFF	TGTGCCATCCTATCCGGGACTAGCGGGAGTCCCGGGGAGCTGTTTTTT
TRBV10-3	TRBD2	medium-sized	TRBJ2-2	CATAASGNTGELFF	TGTGCCACGGCGGCTAGCGGAAACACCGGGGAGCTGTTTTTT
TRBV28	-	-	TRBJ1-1	CASSSGFRTEAFF	TGTGCCAGCTCCTCAGGGTTTAGGACTGAAGCTTTCTTT
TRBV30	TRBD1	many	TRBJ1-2	CAWAGQGYYGYTF	TGTGCCTGGGCGGGACAGGGTTACTATGGCTACACCTTC
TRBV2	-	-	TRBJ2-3	CASSDPGGTTDTQYF	TGTGCCAGCAGCGACCCCGGGGGAACGACAGATACGCAGTATTTT
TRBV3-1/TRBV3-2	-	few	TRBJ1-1	CASSLRQAQNTEAFF	TGTGCCAGCAGCCTGAGACAGGCCCAGAACACTGAAGCTTTCTTT
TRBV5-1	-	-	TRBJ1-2	CASSLASRGLDYGYTF	TGCGCCAGCAGCTTGGCCTCCAGGGGTTTGGACTATGGCTACACCTTC
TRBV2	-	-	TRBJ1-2	CASSEAGIYGYTF	TGTGCCAGCAGTGAAGCCGGGATTTATGGCTACACCTTC
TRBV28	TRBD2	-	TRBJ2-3	CASSFSWLAGTTSTDTQYF	TGTGCCAGCAGTTTCTCGTGGCTAGCGGGGACAACTAGCACAGATACGCAGTATTTT
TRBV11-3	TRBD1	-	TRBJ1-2	CASSRPDREGYTF	TGTGCCAGCAGCCGCCCGGACAGGGAGGGCTACACCTTC
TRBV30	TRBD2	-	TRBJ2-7	CAWSVGTRSVSYEQYF	TGTGCCTGGAGTGTGGGGACTAGATCGGTTTCCTACGAGCAGTACTTC
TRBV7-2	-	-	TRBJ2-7	CASSIKAGYEQYF	TGTGCCAGCAGCATAAAAGCGGGTTACGAGCAGTACTTC
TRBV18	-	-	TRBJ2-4	CASSRPTGFGNIQYF	TGTGCCAGCTCACGACCGACAGGTTTTGGGAACATTCAGTACTTC
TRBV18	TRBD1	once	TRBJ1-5	CASSPTGTGGDQPQHF	TGTGCCAGCTCACCTACCGGGACAGGGGGGGATCAGCCCCAGCATTTT
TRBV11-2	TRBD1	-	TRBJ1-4	CASSPDRGRFEKLFF	TGTGCCAGCAGCCCTGACAGGGGGCGCTTTGAAAAACTGTTTTTT
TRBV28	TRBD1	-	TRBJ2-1	CASIGQGPHSYNEQFF	TGTGCCAGCATAGGACAGGGCCCCCACTCCTACAATGAGCAGTTCTTC
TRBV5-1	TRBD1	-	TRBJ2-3	CASSLDGQGADTQYF	TGCGCCAGCAGCTTGGACGGACAGGGGGCTGATACGCAGTATTTT